A selection of T cell receptor beta chains follows, all from one sample in a study of cytomegalovirus exposure and HLA in healthy donors. Using immunoSEQ multiplex PCR, the repertoire was profiled, and TCRdb retains in-frame clones only, with some absent. Of some 57,000 clones listed, 70% to 75% are singletons. Sequencing used PBMCs. The receptors shown here come from a woman in her 30s in good health and CMV-seronegative. The CDR3 runs from the conserved cysteine through the conserved F or W. A D gene is named only where the DNA matches it firmly. Clone size appears in some rows only: once, few, many, or a class for an expanded clone.

j_call | clone_size | d_call | v_call | cdr3_nt | cdr3_aa
TRBJ2-5 | . | . | TRBV10-3 | TGTGCCATCAGTGTGTCAGGGGCCGGACAAGAGACCCAGTACTTC | CAISVSGAGQETQYF
TRBJ2-3 | once | . | TRBV15 | TGTGCCACCAGCAGATCCCTAAAAAGCAGCACAGATACGCAGTATTTT | CATSRSLKSSTDTQYF
TRBJ2-6 | . | TRBD2 | TRBV27 | TGTGCCAGCAGTTTAATAAGTCTAGCGGGTGGCTCTGGGGCCAACGTCCTGACTTTC | CASSLISLAGGSGANVLTF
TRBJ1-2 | . | TRBD1 | TRBV29-1 | TGCAGCGTTGTAACAGGGGGTCTCTATGGCTACACCTTC | CSVVTGGLYGYTF
TRBJ1-2 | . | . | TRBV5-1 | TGCGCCAGCAGCTTGAATCCCGGGGATCACTATGGCTACACCTTC | CASSLNPGDHYGYTF
TRBJ1-2 | few | TRBD1 | TRBV19 | TGTGCCAGTAGTCCCGGGACAGGAGGCGGCTACACCTTC | CASSPGTGGGYTF
TRBJ1-1 | . | . | TRBV9 | TGTGCCAGCAGCGTAGGGAGGGTGAACACTGAAGCTTTCTTT | CASSVGRVNTEAFF
TRBJ1-2 | once | . | TRBV6-4 | TGTGCCAGCAGTCCGGACAACTCCTACAAGGGTGGCTACACCTTC | CASSPDNSYKGGYTF
TRBJ2-7 | once | . | TRBV28 | TGTGCCAGCAGTCCATATCAGGGGCCCTACGAGCAGTACTTC | CASSPYQGPYEQYF
TRBJ2-1 | few | TRBD2 | TRBV10-3 | TGTGCCATCAGTGGGGAGGGCTCAAAGTCCTACAATGAGCAGTTCTTC | CAISGEGSKSYNEQFF
TRBJ2-1 | . | . | TRBV6-1 | TGTGCCAGCAGTGAATACAGGTGGTATGAGCAGTTCTTC | CASSEYRWYEQFF
TRBJ1-6 | once | . | TRBV11-2 | TGTGCCAGCAGCTTAAGTCAGGGGTCGGATTCACCCCTCCACTTT | CASSLSQGSDSPLHF
TRBJ1-2 | few | TRBD1 | TRBV2 | TGTGCCAGCGTTGCCCAGACAGGGGTTGGCTACACCTTC | CASVAQTGVGYTF
TRBJ1-1 | . | . | TRBV5-6 | TGTGCCAGCAGCTTTAAATGGGAGAGTGGACCTTTCTTT | CASSFKWESGPFF
TRBJ2-1 | . | TRBD2 | TRBV9 | TGTGCCAGCAGCGTAGGGACTAGCGGGAGTACCGGTGAGCAGTTCTTC | CASSVGTSGSTGEQFF
TRBJ1-2 | . | . | TRBV14 | TGTGCCAGCAGCCAAAATATAGACACATATGGCTACACCTTC | CASSQNIDTYGYTF
TRBJ1-1 | . | . | TRBV28 | TGTGCCAGCAGTTTCCGGGACACTGAAGCTTTCTTT | CASSFRDTEAFF
TRBJ1-3 | . | TRBD1 | TRBV28 | TGTGCCAGCAGTTTTGACAGGGCCTTAGTGGCAAGCTCTGGAAACACCATATATTTT | CASSFDRALVASSGNTIYF
TRBJ2-3 | once | TRBD1 | TRBV7-9 | TGTGCCAGCAGCTCCCAGACCGGGACAGGCTTCAGCACAGATACGCAGTATTTT | CASSSQTGTGFSTDTQYF
TRBJ2-3 | . | . | TRBV18 | TGTGCCGGTACTAGATTAGATAGCACAGATACGCAGTATTTT | CAGTRLDSTDTQYF
TRBJ1-2 | . | TRBD1 | TRBV11-2 | TGTGCCAGCAGCTCCTCGGACAGGGGAGGAAACTATGGCTACACCTTC | CASSSSDRGGNYGYTF
TRBJ1-3 | . | . | TRBV28 | TGTGCCAGCAGGCGGGGGGGGTTCTCTGGAAACACCATATATTTT | CASRRGGFSGNTIYF
TRBJ2-2 | once | . | TRBV4-2 | TGTGCCAGCAGCCCCATGCCCCGGACAGGGGGCCTAGCGGGAGTACCCGGGGAGCTGTTTTTT | CASSPMPRTGGLAGVPGELFF
TRBJ2-7 | . | TRBD2 | TRBV28 | TGTGCCAGCAGTTTCCGACTAGCGGGAGACAACGAGCAGTACTTC | CASSFRLAGDNEQYF
TRBJ1-5 | . | TRBD1 | TRBV2 | TGTGCCAGCAGAAGACAGGGGGCTCCTTGGCCCCAGCATTTT | CASRRQGAPWPQHF
TRBJ2-7 | once | . | TRBV27 | TGTGCCAGCAGTTTTTACAGGGAGGGGGGCGAGCAGTACTTC | CASSFYREGGEQYF